These 23 T cell receptor beta chains were sequenced from one sample in a study of identifying expanded T cells in peripheral blood. Data came from immunoSEQ multiplex PCR; TCRdb stores just in-frame clones and leaves some out. The sample carries about 58,000 clones, more than 70% recorded once. Sequences were obtained from blood. These receptors were collected from a person between 18 and 75 years old in good health.

The V gene is TRBV28, the J gene TRBJ2-2; 11 bases are shared with TRBD1. Germline V CDR1 and CDR2: MDHEN, SYDVKM. The CDR3 is 15 residues long. V was clipped by 3 bases and J by 5 bases; unmatched bases: 2. Written as DNA, the CDR3 is TGTGCCAGCAGTTTCGGGACAGGGGGGACCGGGGAGCTGTTTTTT. The encoded protein is CASSFGTGGTGELFF.

V is TRBV10-1 and J is TRBJ1-1; D is ambiguous. Trimming removed 0 bases from V and 2 bases from J, with 4 bases in between. CDR1 is WNHNN, CDR2 SYGVQD, per germline (reference sequence). The CDR3 loop spans 13 amino acids. CDR3 DNA: TGCGCCAGCAGTGAGTCGCGAAACACTGAAGCTTTCTTT. It encodes CASSESRNTEAFF.

V gene TRBV19 combines with J gene TRBJ2-4, with TRBD2 matching over 10 bases. The CDR3 is 14 amino acids. Germline loops: CDR1 LNHDA, CDR2 SQIVND (reference sequence). V was clipped by 7 bases and J by 8 bases; unmatched bases: 8. The CDR3 DNA reads as TGTGCCAGTAAAGCGGGGGGGAGGGAGGACATTCAGTACTTC. Residues: CASKAGGREDIQYF.

This clone appeared a few times. The rearrangement uses TRBV18 and TRBJ1-5; TRBD1 might be the D (5 bases). Trimming removed 3 bases at V and 9 bases at J, with 15 bases between. Germline V gives CDR1 KGHSH, CDR2 LQKENI. The CDR3 contains 14 residues. CDR3 sequence (DNA): TGTGCCAGCTCACCCCAGGGAGTTGGTTTGCCCCAGCATTTT. Amino acid sequence: CASSPQGVGLPQHF. Supplemented by reference TRBV18 and TRBJ1-5, the full variable domain reads NAGVMQNPRHLVRRRGQEARLRCSPMKGHSHVYWYRQLPEEGLKFMVYLQKENIIDESGMPKERFSAEFPKEGPSILRIQQVVRGDSAAYFCASSPQGVGLPQHFGDGTRLSIL.

The chain uses TRBV5-4 and TRBJ1-1; D may be TRBD1 (6 bases). V was shortened by 4 bases and J by 5 bases, with 12 bases between the two germline ends. CDR3 size: 13 residues. The germline V gene has CDR1 SGHNT and CDR2 YYREEE (reference sequence). CDR3 sequence reads: CASSVTGRTEAFF. CDR3 DNA sequence: TGTGCCAGCAGCGTCACAGGGAGGACTGAAGCTTTCTTT.

The gene calls are TRBV5-1 and TRBJ2-5, with D tentatively TRBD1 (5 bases). V lost 4 bases, J lost 2 bases, and 15 bases lay in between. CDR1 is SGHRS, CDR2 YFSETQ, per germline. This CDR3 spans 15 amino acids. CDR3 region: CASSPLAGQQETQYF. The CDR3 coding sequence is TGCGCCAGCAGCCCCCTGGCAGGGCAGCAAGAGACCCAGTACTTC.

The chain employs TRBV11-2 and TRBJ2-1; D uncertain. The CDR3 is made up of 15 amino acids. V gave up 4 bases and J gave up 8 bases, with 18 bases separating them. From germline, CDR1 is SGHAT and CDR2 FQNNGV. CDR3 sequence: CASSSDTARAYEQFF. DNA of the CDR3: TGTGCCAGCAGCTCAGACACCGCTCGGGCCTATGAGCAGTTCTTC.

The V gene is TRBV6-1, the J gene TRBJ2-7; 12 bases are shared with TRBD2. J lost 1 base, V lost 3 bases, and 10 bases had no gene match. The germline V gene has CDR1 MNHNS and CDR2 SASEGT. This CDR3 has 18 residues. The DNA for the CDR3 is TGTGCCAGCAGTGACGCGTTACTAGCGGGGGGACCTTCCTACGAGCAGTACTTC. As protein: CASSDALLAGGPSYEQYF.

V usage is TRBV11-3 and J usage is TRBJ2-3; 7 positions match TRBD2. The CDR3 has 15 residues. Germline V gives CDR1 SGHNT, CDR2 YENEEA. J gave up 2 bases and V 5 bases, and 7 bases lay outside the gene matches. The CDR3: CASSPLSGDTDTQYF. The CDR3 region has the DNA TGTGCCAGCAGCCCCTTAAGCGGGGACACAGATACGCAGTATTTT.

The chain links TRBV7-9 to TRBJ2-1; TRBD2 might be the D (5 bases). The CDR3 is 13 amino acids. CDR1 and CDR2 (germline): SEHNR, FQNEAQ (reference sequence). Between the trimmed V and J ends, which lost 7 bases and 10 bases, there was a span of 17 bases. The CDR3 loop reads CASTPPWGDEQFF. The CDR3 DNA reads TGTGCCAGCACCCCTCCCTGGGGAGACGAGCAGTTCTTC. Variable domain in full (rest from reference TRBV7-9 and TRBJ2-1): DTGVSQNPRHKITKRGQNVTFRCDPISEHNRLYWYRQTLGQGPEFLTYFQNEAQLEKSRLLSDRFSAERPKGSFSTLEIQRTEQGDSAMYLCASTPPWGDEQFFGPGTRLTVL.

The J gene is TRBJ2-2, the V gene TRBV7-2, with no clear D. The CDR3 has 14 residues. Trimming pared 5 bases from V and 4 bases from J, leaving 11 bases between. The germline V gene has CDR1 SGHTA and CDR2 FQGNSA. Here the CDR3 reads CASSPDRRTGELFF. CDR3 DNA sequence: TGTGCCAGCAGCCCCGACCGGCGCACCGGGGAGCTGTTTTTT.

The chain combines TRBV10-2 with TRBJ2-5, with 8 bases lining up with TRBD2. V dropped 3 bases and J dropped 5; count of bases not matched to a gene: 8. Germline loops: CDR1 WSHSY, CDR2 SAAADI. There are 15 residues in the CDR3. CDR3 in DNA: TGCGCCAGCAGTGATCGGGCCAGCGGGGGCGAGACCCAGTACTTC. Translating gives CASSDRASGGETQYF.

The DNA for the CDR3 is TGTGCCAGCAGCTTAGCGGGGTACGAGCAGTACTTC. It is translated as CASSLAGYEQYF. This chain uses TRBV11-2 with TRBJ2-5; possibly TRBD2 for D (5 bases). The end of the DNA fits TRBJ2-7 better, so the J call may be wrong. CDR1 and CDR2 (germline): SGHAT, FQNNGV. The CDR3 covers 12 residues.

The rearrangement joins TRBV18 to TRBJ1-1, with 11 bases aligning to TRBD1. Germline CDR1 is KGHSH and CDR2 is LQKENI. This CDR3 has 16 residues. J lost 3 bases, V lost 4 bases, and 7 bases had no gene match. CDR3 sequence reads: CASSLGQGAWYTEAFF. The CDR3 DNA reads TGTGCCAGCTCACTCGGACAGGGGGCTTGGTACACTGAAGCTTTCTTT.

The chain carries TRBV27 and TRBJ1-2; 8 nucleotides match TRBD1. Germline assignment: CDR1 MNHEY and CDR2 SMNVEV (reference sequence). V lost 6 bases, J lost 14 bases, and 17 bases stayed unmatched. The CDR3 runs 14 residues. This CDR3 is CASRGPGTGGIRTF. Written as DNA, the CDR3 is TGTGCCAGCAGGGGACCCGGGACAGGTGGAATTAGGACCTTC.

This clone was seen a handful of times. This chain links TRBV11-2 with TRBJ2-5, with D tentatively TRBD2 (6 bases). This CDR3 contains 14 residues. The V gene lost 5 bases and the J gene lost 4 bases, with 14 bases spanning the gap. Per the germline V gene, CDR1 is SGHAT and CDR2 is FQNNGV. This chain's CDR3 is CASSITGVRETQYF. CDR3 sequence (DNA): TGTGCCAGCAGCATAACGGGGGTGAGAGAGACCCAGTACTTC.

J is TRBJ2-7 and V is TRBV11-2; maybe TRBD2 (6 bases). Between the trimmed V and J ends, which lost 1 base and 1 base, there was a span of 11 bases. Germline CDR1 is SGHAT and CDR2 is FQNNGV. CDR3 size: 15 residues. For the CDR3, the DNA is TGTGCCAGCAGCTTAGCCGGCGGGGCATCCTACGAGCAGTACTTC. This gives the protein CASSLAGGASYEQYF.

The chain joins TRBV7-2 to TRBJ2-7; 7 bases are shared with TRBD2. Germline trimming cut 1 base from V and 2 bases from J; bases unmatched to any gene: 8. Germline loops: CDR1 SGHTA, CDR2 FQGNSA. CDR3 length equals 16 residues. The CDR3: CASSLDSGGSAYEQYF. CDR3 DNA sequence: TGTGCCAGCAGCTTAGATTCCGGCGGGAGTGCCTACGAGCAGTACTTC.

This clone has a single count. V is TRBV28 and J is TRBJ1-4; 7 bases match TRBD1. Germline V lookup: CDR1 MDHEN, CDR2 SYDVKM. The CDR3 sequence is 17 residues long. V gave up 4 bases and J gave up 0 bases; unmatched junction bases: 8. This CDR3 reads CASSSNRGGPTNEKLFF. The CDR3 DNA sequence: TGTGCCAGCAGTTCGAACAGGGGCGGCCCAACTAATGAAAAACTGTTTTTT. The variable domain in full, with the rest retrieved from reference TRBV28 and TRBJ1-4, is DVKVTQSSRYLVKRTGEKVFLECVQDMDHENMFWYRQDPGLGLRLIYFSYDVKMKEKGDIPEGYSVSREKKERFSLILESASTNQTSMYLCASSSNRGGPTNEKLFFGSGTQLSVL.

This chain links TRBV7-2 with TRBJ2-1; D is possibly TRBD1 or TRBD2 (7 bases each). V gave up 6 bases and J gave up 9 bases, with 21 bases separating them. The germline V gene has CDR1 SGHTA and CDR2 FQGNSA. This CDR3 region has 15 residues. Written as DNA, the CDR3 is TGTGCCAGCAGATCCCAGGGGGGGAGCGGGACTGAGCAGTTCTTC. Amino acids: CASRSQGGSGTEQFF.

The chain uses TRBV6-5 and TRBJ1-2, with D perhaps matching TRBD1 (5 bases). The CDR3 is 13 amino acids. V was cut by 6 bases and J by 7 bases, with 15 bases left in between. The germline V gene encodes CDR1 MNHEY and CDR2 SVGAGI. The CDR3 nucleotides read TGTGCCAGCAGCCCCGGCCAGGGCCCTGGCTACACCTTC. Translating gives CASSPGQGPGYTF.

J is TRBJ2-5 and V is TRBV5-1, with D tentatively TRBD1 (5 bases). Trimming cost V 4 bases and J 1 base, with 8 bases left between them. Looked up from germline, CDR1 is SGHRS and CDR2 is YFSETQ. The CDR3 totals 13 residues. CDR3 sequence: CASSVDTQETQYF. The CDR3, as DNA: TGCGCCAGCAGCGTGGACACCCAAGAGACCCAGTACTTC.

CDR3 sequence (DNA): TGTGCCAGCAGTCCGCTCGGGGAGACCCAGTACTTC. This encodes CASSPLGETQYF. The chain carries TRBV27 and TRBJ2-5; D unclear. Between the trimmed V and J ends, which lost 5 bases and 5 bases, there was a span of 9 bases. Germline V lookup: CDR1 MNHEY, CDR2 SMNVEV (reference sequence). This CDR3 comprises 12 residues.